A single sample gave rise to the 2 T cell receptor beta chains below, sequenced in a study of blood T cell repertoires in COVID-19. Profiled with immunoSEQ multiplex PCR; TCRdb holds only in-frame clones, not every one. The profile shows fewer than 500,000 clones, roughly 88% of them singletons. What was sequenced was peripheral blood. The receptors come from a woman aged 30 to 39 with active or convalescent COVID-19.

The count of this clone is one. Here the CDR3 DNA reads TGTGCCAGCAGTCGGGAGACGGCCAATCAGCCCCAGCATTTT. This sequence encodes CASSRETANQPQHF. This chain uses TRBV27 with TRBJ1-5; D gene unclear. The CDR3 covers 14 residues. Germline V CDR1 and CDR2: MNHEY, SMNVEV (reference sequence). Trimming cost V 5 bases and J 3 bases, with 11 bases left between them.

This chain joins TRBV5-1 and TRBJ1-1, with D possibly matching TRBD1 (6 bases). The germline V gene has CDR1 SGHRS and CDR2 YFSETQ. V shed 4 bases and J shed 2 bases, with 12 bases lying between them. The CDR3 length is 14 residues. Written as DNA, the CDR3 is TGCGCCAGCAGCAAGGACAGCTCTAACACTGAAGCTTTCTTT. It codes for CASSKDSSNTEAFF.